Sequencing of this T cell receptor beta chain was carried out in a study of T cells and copy number aberrations in small-cell lung cancer. Study-level points and caveats: Compared with adjacent lung tissue, tumors had lower T-cell richness and clonality and non-significantly lower density. 79.9-97.7% of tumor T-cell clones appeared in only one region.

Libraries were prepared by immunoSEQ multiplex PCR; TCRdb keeps only in-frame clonotypes and omits some of them. The table lists 90 to 95 clones. This CDR3 is 14 amino acids long. V was pared by 2 bases and J by 7 bases, with 14 bases between. The germline gives CDR1 MNHEY, CDR2 SVGAGI. Notes on this clone: What it binds is not known.

All donors were smokers or heavy second-hand smokers. Selected regions were macrodissected and expected to yield at least 150 ng DNA. Sequenced sample: tumor tissue. This clonotype originated in a man between 50 and 59 years old with small cell lung cancer. V and J are TRBV6-5 and TRBJ1-1; D unresolved. The CDR3 here is CASSYHPLALEAFF. DNA for the CDR3: TGTGCCAGCAGTTACCACCCCCTCGCCCTTGAAGCTTTCTTT.